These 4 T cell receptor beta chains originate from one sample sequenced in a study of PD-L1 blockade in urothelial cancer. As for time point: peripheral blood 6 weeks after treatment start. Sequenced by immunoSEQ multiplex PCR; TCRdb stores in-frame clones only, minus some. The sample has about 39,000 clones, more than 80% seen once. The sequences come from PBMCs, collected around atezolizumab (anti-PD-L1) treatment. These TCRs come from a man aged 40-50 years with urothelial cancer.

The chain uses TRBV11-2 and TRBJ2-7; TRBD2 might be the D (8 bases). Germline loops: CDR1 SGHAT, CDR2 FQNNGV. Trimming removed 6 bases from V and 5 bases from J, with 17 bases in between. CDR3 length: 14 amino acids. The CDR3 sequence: CASRDSGTEDEQYF. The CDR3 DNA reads TGTGCCAGCAGGGATAGCGGGACAGAGGACGAGCAGTACTTC.

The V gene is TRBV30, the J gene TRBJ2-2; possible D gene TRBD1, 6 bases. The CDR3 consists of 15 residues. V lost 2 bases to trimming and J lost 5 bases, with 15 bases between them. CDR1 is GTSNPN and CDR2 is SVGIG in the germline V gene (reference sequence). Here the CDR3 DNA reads TGTGCCTGGAGTCGAATACAGGGAAGAACCGGGGAGCTGTTTTTT. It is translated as CAWSRIQGRTGELFF.

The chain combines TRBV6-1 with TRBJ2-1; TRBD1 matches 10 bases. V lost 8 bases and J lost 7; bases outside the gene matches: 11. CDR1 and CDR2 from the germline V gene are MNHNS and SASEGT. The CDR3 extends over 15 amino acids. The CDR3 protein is CASATGTGALNEQFF. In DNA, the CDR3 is TGTGCCAGCGCTACCGGGACAGGGGCCCTGAATGAGCAGTTCTTC.

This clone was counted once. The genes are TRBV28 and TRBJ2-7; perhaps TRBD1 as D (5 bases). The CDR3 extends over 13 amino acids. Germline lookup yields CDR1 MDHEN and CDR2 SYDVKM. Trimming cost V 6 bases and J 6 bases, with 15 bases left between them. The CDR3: CASSPPGRGEQYF. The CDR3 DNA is TGTGCCAGCAGCCCACCCGGAAGGGGCGAGCAGTACTTC.